The entry that follows covers one T cell receptor (beta chain) sequence. Germline-derived CDR1 and CDR2 are SEHNR and FQNEAQ (reference sequence). This CDR3 spans 16 amino acids. V was pared by 5 bases and J by 1 base, with 8 bases of the junction left unmatched. Study processing details: Reference gene primer amplification gave estimated nucleated cell counts. TCRdb keeps only in-frame clones here, not all; method: immunoSEQ multiplex PCR. The D gene and trimming were derived from the DNA, and the V and J assignments and clone size from that table. The profile shows a few hundred thousand clones, around 81% of them singletons. The sample is drawn from a study of blood T cell repertoires in COVID-19. Study-level background: Samples of COVID-19 (acute and convalescent) were obtained from the United States, Italy and Spain. From T cells, B-cell-depleted T cells, or PBMCs came the material, which was cDNA or gDNA.

The gene calls are TRBV7-9 and TRBJ2-5; 9 nucleotides line up with TRBD2. Sequencing was carried out using peripheral blood. This receptor was taken from a human donor in a cohort sampled during active COVID-19. CDR3 nucleotides: TGTGCCAGCAGCCGGGGCGCGGGAGGGGTCCAAGAGACCCAGTACTTC. It translates to CASSRGAGGVQETQYF.